This T cell receptor beta chain was retrieved from a study of shared clonotypes between healthy human individuals. Study-level information: Three plates each covered CD4 naive and memory; CD8 naive two, CD8 memory one. Study-wide results and limits: The four-donor shared clonotypes exceeded non-shared clonotypes in generation probability, with non-shared ones scoring lower.

The method was immunoSEQ multiplex PCR; TCRdb's version includes in-frame clones alone and lacks a portion of them. In the table there are roughly 2.2 million clones, 90% to 95% of which are singletons. Concerning this clone: The antigen is not known.

CDR1 and CDR2 from the germline V gene are SNHLY and FYNNEI. The CDR3 contains 15 residues. The J segment lost 3 bases and the V segment lost 4 bases, leaving 7 bases of the junction unmatched. The rearrangement joins TRBV2 to TRBJ2-3; 7 bases map to TRBD2. The origin of this receptor is a young man in good health. Some clones in this sample may be carry-over from other donors' samples. The sequenced sample was naive CD4+ T cells from PBMCs. The subset: CD45RA+ positively selected. CDR3 sequence: CASSVSSGRTDTQYF. CDR3 nucleotide sequence: TGTGCCAGCAGTGTATCTAGCGGTCGAACAGATACGCAGTATTTT.